This T cell receptor (beta chain) was obtained from a study of identical twins. Unique molecular identifiers were present on the cDNA, and a universal primer site came from template switching. MiXCR was run by TCRdb on the 5' RACE reads, yielding one entry per CDR3 protein. The repertoire holds about 1.7 million distinct CDR3 sequences, with 25% to 35% as singletons. Notes on the study in general: Fewer insertions characterized abundant cord blood beta clonotypes, whereas memory repertoires showed none. There is a chance that invariant MAIT and iNKT cells partially muddied zero-insertion analyses. For out-of-frame beta sequences, excess twin sharing was weaker.

As regards this clonotype: Its antigen is not known.

This CDR3 comprises 12 residues. In germline, CDR1 is DFQATT, CDR2 SNEGSKA (reference sequence). Between the trimmed V and J ends, which lost 6 bases and 6 bases, there was a span of 12 bases. The sequence was obtained from a newborn girl in good health. The J gene is TRBJ2-1, the V gene TRBV20-1, with D perhaps matching TRBD1 or TRBD2 (6 bases each). The sequencing sample was made of cord blood. This chain's CDR3 is CSAGGGRNEQFF. CDR3 in DNA: TGCAGTGCCGGTGGGGGGCGCAATGAGCAGTTCTTC.